Listed below are T cell receptor beta chains from one sample, sequenced in a study of vaccination and CD4 T cells after COVID-19. Their antigens are not known. MiXCR, run by TCRdb on the PCR reads, gives a single entry per CDR3 protein. Altogether roughly 14,000 distinct CDR3 sequences are present, approximately 40% being singletons, with the ten largest covering under 25%. The sequenced sample was cultured CD4+ T cells from blood. All receptors derive from a human donor with COVID-19. Each CDR3 is given with its conserved first and last residue. Fields, in order: clone size, V gene, J gene, D gene, CDR3 protein, CDR3 DNA. The D gene is left open where the match is weak. The listing skips clone size in some rows; elsewhere it reads once, few, many or a size class.

abundance: .; v_gene: TRBV6-2/TRBV6-3; j_gene: TRBJ2-7; d_gene: .; CDR3aa: CASSYPNRYEQYF; CDR3nt: TGTGCCAGCAGTTACCCAAACCGCTACGAGCAGTACTTC
abundance: .; v_gene: TRBV7-9; j_gene: TRBJ1-1; d_gene: TRBD1; CDR3aa: CASSLAGTVNTEAFF; CDR3nt: TGTGCCAGCAGCTTAGCCGGGACAGTGAACACTGAAGCTTTCTTT
abundance: .; v_gene: TRBV28; j_gene: TRBJ1-5; d_gene: .; CDR3aa: CASSLRGPQHF; CDR3nt: TGTGCCAGCAGCCTAAGGGGACCCCAGCATTTT
abundance: .; v_gene: TRBV6-1; j_gene: TRBJ2-7; d_gene: .; CDR3aa: CASSELAGPTYEQYF; CDR3nt: TGTGCCAGCAGTGAACTCGCAGGGCCTACCTACGAGCAGTACTTC
abundance: few; v_gene: TRBV20-1; j_gene: TRBJ1-5; d_gene: .; CDR3aa: CSASRQGSNQPQHF; CDR3nt: TGCAGTGCGTCCCGGCAGGGAAGCAATCAGCCCCAGCATTTT
abundance: .; v_gene: TRBV6-1; j_gene: TRBJ2-2; d_gene: TRBD1; CDR3aa: CASSETGGLGTGELFF; CDR3nt: TGTGCCAGCAGTGAAACAGGGGGCTTAGGCACCGGGGAGCTGTTTTTT
abundance: .; v_gene: TRBV11-2; j_gene: TRBJ2-1; d_gene: .; CDR3aa: CASTSGDSYNEQFF; CDR3nt: TGTGCCAGCACCTCGGGGGATTCCTACAATGAGCAGTTCTTC
abundance: .; v_gene: TRBV6-5; j_gene: TRBJ1-6; d_gene: .; CDR3aa: CASSYAARSLRGNSPLHF; CDR3nt: TGTGCCAGCAGTTACGCAGCTCGGAGTCTTAGGGGGAATTCACCCCTCCACTTT
abundance: .; v_gene: TRBV2; j_gene: TRBJ1-2; d_gene: .; CDR3aa: CASSEVLEAGYGGYTF; CDR3nt: TGTGCCAGCAGTGAAGTTCTTGAGGCGGGGTATGGTGGCTACACCTTC
abundance: few; v_gene: TRBV27; j_gene: TRBJ2-5; d_gene: TRBD2; CDR3aa: CASSQNGLAETQYF; CDR3nt: TGTGCCAGCAGCCAGAATGGACTAGCTGAGACCCAGTACTTC
abundance: .; v_gene: TRBV19; j_gene: TRBJ2-7; d_gene: .; CDR3aa: CASSISPGETYEQYF; CDR3nt: TGTGCCAGTAGTATTAGCCCCGGGGAAACCTACGAGCAGTACTTC
abundance: .; v_gene: TRBV2; j_gene: TRBJ2-3; d_gene: .; CDR3aa: CASSAMNPSTDTQYF; CDR3nt: TGTGCCAGCAGTGCTATGAACCCTAGCACAGATACGCAGTATTTT
abundance: .; v_gene: TRBV19; j_gene: TRBJ2-6; d_gene: .; CDR3aa: CASSIVAGSGANVLTF; CDR3nt: TGTGCCAGTAGTATAGTGGCAGGGTCTGGGGCCAACGTCCTGACTTTC
abundance: medium-sized; v_gene: TRBV5-6; j_gene: TRBJ1-6; d_gene: .; CDR3aa: CASSLGPSSNSPLHF; CDR3nt: TGTGCCAGCAGCTTGGGGCCTAGCAGTAATTCACCCCTCCACTTT
abundance: .; v_gene: TRBV25-1; j_gene: TRBJ2-3; d_gene: .; CDR3aa: CASSAGTDTQYF; CDR3nt: TGTGCCAGCAGTGCGGGTACAGATACGCAGTATTTT
abundance: few; v_gene: TRBV24-1; j_gene: TRBJ2-4; d_gene: TRBD2; CDR3aa: CATSTGGRNIQYF; CDR3nt: TGTGCCACCAGTACGGGGGGGAGAAACATTCAGTACTTC
abundance: few; v_gene: TRBV19; j_gene: TRBJ1-2; d_gene: .; CDR3aa: CASSTSTVNYGYTF; CDR3nt: TGTGCCAGTAGTACCTCGACGGTAAACTATGGCTACACCTTC
abundance: .; v_gene: TRBV20-1; j_gene: TRBJ2-1; d_gene: TRBD2; CDR3aa: CSGGGASSYNEQFF; CDR3nt: TGCAGTGGGGGAGGGGCAAGCTCCTACAATGAGCAGTTCTTC
abundance: .; v_gene: TRBV27; j_gene: TRBJ2-1; d_gene: .; CDR3aa: CASSSTASGRPYNEQFF; CDR3nt: TGTGCCAGCAGTTCGACAGCCTCAGGTCGCCCATACAATGAGCAGTTCTTC
abundance: few; v_gene: TRBV5-5; j_gene: TRBJ1-2; d_gene: TRBD1; CDR3aa: CASSLATPGQAPGYTF; CDR3nt: TGTGCCAGCAGCTTGGCCACTCCGGGACAGGCTCCTGGCTACACCTTC
abundance: .; v_gene: TRBV6-1; j_gene: TRBJ2-1; d_gene: .; CDR3aa: CASRSPLSARARDEQFF; CDR3nt: TGTGCCAGCAGGTCTCCGCTCTCCGCGAGGGCAAGGGATGAGCAGTTCTTC
abundance: .; v_gene: TRBV7-2; j_gene: TRBJ2-5; d_gene: TRBD2; CDR3aa: CASSSGTSGGARETQYF; CDR3nt: TGTGCCAGCAGCTCGGGGACTAGCGGGGGGGCGAGGGAGACCCAGTACTTC
abundance: .; v_gene: TRBV5-1; j_gene: TRBJ1-2; d_gene: .; CDR3aa: CASSLGDTGANYGYTF; CDR3nt: TGCGCCAGCAGCCTGGGGGACACTGGAGCTAACTATGGCTACACCTTC
abundance: .; v_gene: TRBV30; j_gene: TRBJ2-5; d_gene: .; CDR3aa: CAWSVVGETQYF; CDR3nt: TGTGCCTGGAGTGTCGTAGGAGAGACCCAGTACTTC
abundance: few; v_gene: TRBV19; j_gene: TRBJ1-1; d_gene: TRBD1; CDR3aa: CASSIWGQGNTEAFF; CDR3nt: TGTGCCAGTAGTATATGGGGACAGGGGAACACTGAAGCTTTCTTT
abundance: few; v_gene: TRBV6-4; j_gene: TRBJ1-1; d_gene: .; CDR3aa: CASSDPRTANTEAFF; CDR3nt: TGTGCCAGCAGTGACCCTAGGACAGCGAACACTGAAGCTTTCTTT
abundance: few; v_gene: TRBV12-3/TRBV12-4; j_gene: TRBJ1-2; d_gene: .; CDR3aa: CASSLARGKDGYTF; CDR3nt: TGTGCCAGCAGTTTAGCTAGGGGAAAGGATGGCTACACCTTC
abundance: .; v_gene: TRBV7-2; j_gene: TRBJ2-5; d_gene: TRBD2; CDR3aa: CASSLVRGLAETQYF; CDR3nt: TGTGCCAGCAGCTTAGTTCGGGGACTAGCAGAGACCCAGTACTTC
abundance: .; v_gene: TRBV7-9; j_gene: TRBJ2-2; d_gene: .; CDR3aa: CASSSGTSTGELFF; CDR3nt: TGTGCCAGCAGCTCCGGGACATCCACCGGGGAGCTGTTTTTT
abundance: .; v_gene: TRBV2; j_gene: TRBJ1-4; d_gene: TRBD1; CDR3aa: CASSAGTGVEKLFF; CDR3nt: TGTGCCAGCAGCGCCGGGACAGGGGTTGAAAAACTGTTTTTT
abundance: .; v_gene: TRBV28; j_gene: TRBJ1-2; d_gene: .; CDR3aa: CASSTRTFNYGYTF; CDR3nt: TGTGCCAGCAGTACCCGGACGTTTAACTATGGCTACACCTTC
abundance: .; v_gene: TRBV24-1; j_gene: TRBJ2-7; d_gene: .; CDR3aa: CATSRDSLDEQYF; CDR3nt: TGTGCCACCAGCCGGGATTCCCTGGACGAGCAGTACTTC
abundance: few; v_gene: TRBV6-1; j_gene: TRBJ2-5; d_gene: .; CDR3aa: CASRTMGREETQYF; CDR3nt: TGTGCCAGCAGGACGATGGGGCGTGAAGAGACCCAGTACTTC
abundance: .; v_gene: TRBV7-9; j_gene: TRBJ1-1; d_gene: .; CDR3aa: CASSFSQGNGNTEAFF; CDR3nt: TGTGCCAGCAGCTTCAGTCAGGGTAATGGGAACACTGAAGCTTTCTTT
abundance: .; v_gene: TRBV2; j_gene: TRBJ1-2; d_gene: TRBD1; CDR3aa: CASSLSGTVGYGYTF; CDR3nt: TGTGCCAGCAGCTTATCCGGGACAGTGGGCTATGGCTACACCTTC
abundance: .; v_gene: TRBV19; j_gene: TRBJ2-5; d_gene: .; CDR3aa: CASSMYSQETQYF; CDR3nt: TGTGCCAGTAGTATGTACAGCCAAGAGACCCAGTACTTC
abundance: .; v_gene: TRBV10-3; j_gene: TRBJ2-3; d_gene: TRBD1; CDR3aa: CAISKPGTVSTDTQYF; CDR3nt: TGTGCCATCAGTAAACCCGGGACAGTAAGCACAGATACGCAGTATTTT
abundance: .; v_gene: TRBV18; j_gene: TRBJ1-1; d_gene: .; CDR3aa: CASSHRGDANTEAFF; CDR3nt: TGTGCCAGCTCACACCGCGGGGATGCGAACACTGAAGCTTTCTTT
abundance: .; v_gene: TRBV7-9; j_gene: TRBJ2-7; d_gene: TRBD1; CDR3aa: CASSATGDPYEQYF; CDR3nt: TGTGCCAGCAGCGCTACAGGGGATCCCTACGAGCAGTACTTC
abundance: .; v_gene: TRBV10-1; j_gene: TRBJ2-5; d_gene: .; CDR3aa: CASSETAGKTQYF; CDR3nt: TGCGCCAGCAGTGAGACGGCGGGGAAGACCCAGTACTTC
abundance: .; v_gene: TRBV4-2; j_gene: TRBJ1-2; d_gene: .; CDR3aa: CASSQDNGLGGYTF; CDR3nt: TGTGCCAGCAGCCAAGATAACGGGCTCGGTGGCTACACCTTC
abundance: .; v_gene: TRBV5-8; j_gene: TRBJ2-4; d_gene: .; CDR3aa: CASSQMQAKNIQYF; CDR3nt: TGTGCCAGCAGCCAAATGCAGGCCAAAAACATTCAGTACTTC
abundance: medium-sized; v_gene: TRBV6-5; j_gene: TRBJ1-4; d_gene: .; CDR3aa: CASSYRGFANEKLFF; CDR3nt: TGTGCCAGCAGTTATCGAGGTTTCGCTAATGAAAAACTGTTTTTT